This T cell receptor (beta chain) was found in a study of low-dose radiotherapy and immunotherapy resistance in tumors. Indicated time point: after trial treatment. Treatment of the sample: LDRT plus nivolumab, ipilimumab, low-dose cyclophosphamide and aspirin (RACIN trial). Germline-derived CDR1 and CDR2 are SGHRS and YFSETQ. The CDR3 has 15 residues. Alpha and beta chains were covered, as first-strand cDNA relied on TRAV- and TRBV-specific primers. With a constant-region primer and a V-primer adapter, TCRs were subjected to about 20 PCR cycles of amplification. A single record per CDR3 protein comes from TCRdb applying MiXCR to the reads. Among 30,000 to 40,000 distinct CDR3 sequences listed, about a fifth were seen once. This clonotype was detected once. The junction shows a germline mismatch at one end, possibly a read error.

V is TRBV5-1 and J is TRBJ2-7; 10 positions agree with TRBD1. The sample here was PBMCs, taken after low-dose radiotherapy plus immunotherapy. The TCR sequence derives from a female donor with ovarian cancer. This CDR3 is CASSLAGDRGYKQYF. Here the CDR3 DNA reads TGTGCCAGCAGCTTGGCCGGGGACAGGGGCTACAAGCAGTACTTC. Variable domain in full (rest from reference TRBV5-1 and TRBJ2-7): KAGVTQTPRYLIKTRGQQVTLSCSPISGHRSVSWYQQTPGQGLQFLFEYFSETQRNKGNFPGRFSGRQFSNSRSEMNVSTLELGDSALYLCASSLAGDRGYKQYFGPGTRLTVT.